The source of this T cell receptor (beta chain) is a study of T cell responses to AZD1222 COVID-19 vaccine. Study observations and caveats: In a largely white British group with more females than males, clonal diversity was possibly underestimated. Spike regions recognized by vaccine-associated CD4 TCRs spanned the protein, led by 160-218 and 743-854. The study reported that nearly half of spike-specific TCRs target unmutated variant regions.

About this clone itself: Its antigen is currently unknown.

Measured with immunoSEQ multiplex PCR; TCRdb has only the in-frame clones, and not every one. In the table there are about 120,000 clones, about 88% of which are singletons. The source is an adult in good health. The specimen was peripheral blood, collected on day 0 of AZD1222 vaccination.

CDR3 sequence reads: CAISEVTGTSERNEQFF. CDR3 coding DNA: TGTGCCATCAGTGAGGTGACCGGGACTAGCGAACGCAATGAGCAGTTCTTC. The J gene is TRBJ2-1, the V gene TRBV10-3; 10 bases map to TRBD2. Trimming removed 2 bases from V and 6 bases from J; junction bases left unmatched: 10. The CDR3 runs to 17 residues. Germline assignment: CDR1 ENHRY and CDR2 SYGVKD.